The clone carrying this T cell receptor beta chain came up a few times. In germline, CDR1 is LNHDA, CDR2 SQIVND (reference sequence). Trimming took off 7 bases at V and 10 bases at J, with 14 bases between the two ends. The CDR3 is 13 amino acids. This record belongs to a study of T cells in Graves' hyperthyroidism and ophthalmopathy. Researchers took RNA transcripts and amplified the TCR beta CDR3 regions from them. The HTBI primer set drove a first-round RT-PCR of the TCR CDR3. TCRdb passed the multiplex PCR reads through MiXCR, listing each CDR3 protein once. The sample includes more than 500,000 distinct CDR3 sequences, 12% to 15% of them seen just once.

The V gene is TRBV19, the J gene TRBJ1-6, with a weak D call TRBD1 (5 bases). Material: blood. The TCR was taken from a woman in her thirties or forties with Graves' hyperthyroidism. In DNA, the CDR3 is TGTGCCAGTACTTCGTGGGGGGAATCACCCCTCCACTTT. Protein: CASTSWGESPLHF.